This entry lists 21 T cell receptor beta chains sequenced from one sample in a study of blood T cell repertoires in COVID-19. TCRdb's copy holds only in-frame clones and misses some; the assay was immunoSEQ multiplex PCR. The repertoire holds 200,000 to 250,000 clones, with nearly 90% as singletons. The sample comprised PBMCs or T cells enriched from blood (not recorded which). These receptors were taken from a man aged 25 to 40 who had been exposed to COVID-19.

V and J are TRBV28 and TRBJ2-3; a weak D match, TRBD2 (5 bases). The V gene lost 6 bases and the J gene lost 3 bases, with 7 bases spanning the gap. Germline V gives CDR1 MDHEN, CDR2 SYDVKM. The length of the CDR3 is 12 residues. In DNA, the CDR3 is TGTGCCAGCAGCGGGGTAACAGATACGCAGTATTTT. Its translation: CASSGVTDTQYF. Full variable domain (rest looked up from reference TRBV28 and TRBJ2-3): DVKVTQSSRYLVKRTGEKVFLECVQDMDHENMFWYRQDPGLGLRLIYFSYDVKMKEKGDIPEGYSVSREKKERFSLILESASTNQTSMYLCASSGVTDTQYFGPGTRLTVL.

V usage is TRBV7-9 and J usage is TRBJ1-1; 7 bases match TRBD1. The germline V gene encodes CDR1 SEHNR and CDR2 FQNEAQ (reference sequence). With V trimmed by 5 bases and J by 9 bases, 6 bases remained unmatched. The CDR3 totals 12 residues. CDR3 bases: TGTGCCAGCAGCCCCGAGGACAGGAAAGCTTTCTTT. Amino acid sequence: CASSPEDRKAFF.

The chain joins TRBV11-3 to TRBJ2-2; no definite D call. V was pared by 2 bases and J by 0 bases, with 4 bases between. This CDR3 comprises 14 residues. The germline CDR1 and CDR2 sequences are SGHNT and YENEEA. Here the CDR3 reads CASSLLSNTGELFF. CDR3 nucleotides: TGTGCCAGCAGCTTATTATCGAACACCGGGGAGCTGTTTTTT.

This clone was counted ten times or more. The rearrangement links TRBV19 to TRBJ1-6; D is uncertain. V lost 3 bases, J lost 0 bases, and 6 bases lay in between. The CDR3 is 15 amino acids. From germline, CDR1 is LNHDA and CDR2 SQIVND (reference sequence). Here the CDR3 DNA reads TGTGCCAGTAGTATCAAAAACTCCTATAATTCACCCCTCCACTTT. This codes for CASSIKNSYNSPLHF. The full variable domain, its missing parts supplied by reference TRBV19 and TRBJ1-6, is DGGITQSPKYLFRKEGQNVTLSCEQNLNHDAMYWYRQDPGQGLRLIYYSQIVNDFQKGDIAEGYSVSREKKESFPLTVTSAQKNPTAFYLCASSIKNSYNSPLHFGNGTRLTVT.

CDR3 DNA: TGTGCCAGCAGCCAAGAACCTAGGGGGCGGGAGACCCAGTACTTC. Translating it yields CASSQEPRGRETQYF. The chain joins TRBV4-2 to TRBJ2-5; TRBD1 matches at 7 bases. This CDR3 is 15 amino acids long. Unmatched junction bases numbered 6, after V lost 0 bases and J lost 5 bases. CDR1 LGHNA and CDR2 YNFKEQ come from the germline V gene.

The J gene is TRBJ1-1, the V gene TRBV10-1, with 8 bases that match TRBD1. Trimming at V came to 7 bases and at J to 1 base, leaving 11 bases not matched to a gene. The CDR3 is 16 residues long. Germline CDR1 reads WNHNN; CDR2 reads SYGVQD (reference sequence). Here the CDR3 DNA reads TGCGCCAGCAAATTAAAACGAGGACAGGGGAACACTGAAGCTTTCTTT. It translates to CASKLKRGQGNTEAFF.

The chain employs TRBV5-5 and TRBJ1-3; D may be TRBD1 (6 bases). The CDR3 runs 17 residues. V was clipped by 0 bases and J by 1 base, with 14 bases between them. CDR1 is SGHKS and CDR2 is YYEKEE in the germline V gene (reference sequence). The CDR3 DNA follows: TGTGCCAGCAGCTTGGTATCCCTGACAGGTTCTGGAAACACCATATATTTT. Amino acid sequence: CASSLVSLTGSGNTIYF.

The chain couples TRBV30 to TRBJ1-2; maybe TRBD1 (5 bases). Germline values: CDR1 GTSNPN, CDR2 SVGIG (reference sequence). This CDR3 is built from 11 residues. Trimming removed 1 base from V and 8 bases from J, with 8 bases in between. CDR3 bases: TGTGCCTGGAGTGGGGGCGCAGGCTACACCTTC. As protein: CAWSGGAGYTF.

The CDR3 coding sequence is TGTGCCTGGTCCGACAGGGGAGTGCATGGCTACACCTTC. It encodes CAWSDRGVHGYTF. The genes are TRBV30 and TRBJ1-2; 8 bases are a match to TRBD1. The CDR3 is made up of 13 amino acids. V lost 5 bases, J lost 6 bases, and 8 bases stayed unmatched. The germline V gene has CDR1 GTSNPN and CDR2 SVGIG (reference sequence).

The V and J genes are TRBV4-2 and TRBJ2-1; 10 nucleotides align to TRBD2. In germline, CDR1 is LGHNA, CDR2 YNFKEQ. Losses at the gene ends were 0 bases for V and 8 bases for J; bases not matched to a gene: 4. This CDR3 region has 15 residues. CDR3 bases: TGTGCCAGCAGCCAAGACTATCTAGCGGGGGATGAGCAGTTCTTC. Translating gives CASSQDYLAGDEQFF.

The V call is TRBV7-2, the J call TRBJ2-3; D unresolved. V was clipped by 6 bases and J by 0 bases, with 16 bases between them. This CDR3 region has 16 residues. Germline CDR1 SGHTA, CDR2 FQGNSA. The CDR3 nucleotides are TGTGCCAGCAGTTCCCTCCACGGGTCTAGCACAGATACGCAGTATTTT. Translation: CASSSLHGSSTDTQYF.

V is TRBV6-1 and J is TRBJ1-5; no clear D gene. This CDR3 is 18 amino acids long. V gave up 4 bases and J gave up 4 bases, with 23 bases separating them. The germline V gene encodes CDR1 MNHNS and CDR2 SASEGT. CDR3 amino acids: CASSVRDNRKTLNQPQHF. The CDR3 region has the DNA TGTGCCAGCAGTGTTAGAGACAACCGAAAAACCCTAAATCAGCCCCAGCATTTT.

This clone was recorded a few times. The CDR3 sequence: CASSLSRGLATDEQYF. The CDR3 coding sequence is TGTGCCAGCAGTTTATCCCGTGGACTAGCGACTGACGAGCAGTACTTC. The chain links TRBV27 to TRBJ2-7, with 9 nucleotides matching TRBD2. Germline values: CDR1 MNHEY, CDR2 SMNVEV (reference sequence). The CDR3 contains 16 residues. The junction had 8 bases not matched to a gene; V was cut back by 0 bases and J by 5 bases.

V is TRBV5-4 and J is TRBJ1-4; 7 bases are shared with TRBD1. This CDR3 is built from 14 residues. The V and J ends lost 1 base and 8 bases, in that order; junction bases with no gene match: 5. Germline V gene data show CDR1 as SGHNT and CDR2 as YYREEE (reference sequence). This CDR3 reads CASSLKGANEKLFF. DNA of the CDR3: TGTGCCAGCAGCTTGAAGGGGGCGAACGAAAAACTGTTTTTT. Full variable domain (remainder filled in from reference TRBV5-4 and TRBJ1-4): ETGVTQSPTHLIKTRGQQVTLRCSSQSGHNTVSWYQQALGQGPQFIFQYYREEENGRGNFPPRFSGLQFPNYSSELNVNALELDDSALYLCASSLKGANEKLFFGSGTQLSVL.

This clone was counted once. The chain employs TRBV5-1 and TRBJ1-6; D gene uncertain. This CDR3 has 18 residues. V was cut by 1 base and J by 5 bases, with 19 bases left in between. CDR1 is SGHRS and CDR2 is YFSETQ in the germline V gene. This chain's CDR3 is CASSLLSRATDHNSPLHF. CDR3 DNA sequence: TGCGCCAGCAGCTTGCTCTCGCGGGCCACGGACCATAATTCACCCCTCCACTTT.

This rearrangement joins TRBV7-8 to TRBJ2-1, with a possible D match to TRBD1 (6 bases). Germline V gives CDR1 SGHVS, CDR2 FQNEAQ. The CDR3 length is 16 residues. Trimming removed 5 bases from V and 0 bases from J, with 14 bases in between. Here the CDR3 reads CASSRDRSSSYNEQFF. Written as DNA, the CDR3 is TGTGCCAGCAGCAGAGACAGGTCCAGCTCCTACAATGAGCAGTTCTTC.

This clone has just a few counts. The V and J genes are TRBV9 and TRBJ2-6; D gene unclear. Trimming removed 4 bases at V and 3 bases at J, with 11 bases between. Germline V gene sequence: CDR1 SGDLS, CDR2 YYNGEE. This CDR3 is 15 amino acids long. The CDR3 DNA sequence: TGTGCCAGCAGCCCTCATTCCGGTGGGGCCAACGTCCTGACTTTC. Translated, it gives CASSPHSGGANVLTF.

The chain combines TRBV30 with TRBJ2-7; 9 positions agree with TRBD1. J gave up 5 bases and V 1 base, and 6 bases lay outside the gene matches. Germline V lookup: CDR1 GTSNPN, CDR2 SVGIG (reference sequence). The CDR3 runs 14 residues. In DNA form, the CDR3 reads TGTGCCTGGAGTGACGGGACAGGGAAGGACGAGCAGTACTTC. Its translation: CAWSDGTGKDEQYF.

This clone has a handful of counts. The J gene is TRBJ2-2, the V gene TRBV25-1; unclear D gene. Trimming cost V 3 bases and J 1 base, with 15 bases left between them. There are 17 residues in the CDR3. Germline-derived CDR1 and CDR2 are MGHDK and SYGVNS. CDR3 sequence (DNA): TGTGCCAGCAGTGAGCTCTCCCGTCTAGGGAACACCGGGGAGCTGTTTTTT. This encodes CASSELSRLGNTGELFF.

The J gene is TRBJ1-4, the V gene TRBV6-5; no clear D gene. This CDR3 has 13 amino acids. The ends were cut back, 4 bases at V and 8 bases at J, with 11 bases in the middle. The germline V gene encodes CDR1 MNHEY and CDR2 SVGAGI. The CDR3 sequence is CASSSPPREKLFF. The CDR3 DNA follows: TGTGCCAGCAGTTCTCCCCCCAGGGAAAAACTGTTTTTT.

V is TRBV5-1 and J is TRBJ1-1; TRBD1 agrees at 7 bases. The germline CDR1 and CDR2 sequences are SGHRS and YFSETQ. After removal of 1 base from V and 1 base from J, the junction contained 4 bases not matched to a gene. This CDR3 is built from 15 residues. The CDR3 DNA follows: TGCGCCAGCAGCTTGCTCGGGACAGCGAACACTGAAGCTTTCTTT. Translating gives CASSLLGTANTEAFF.